This TCR beta chain derives from a study of T cell changes during pregnancy in multiple sclerosis. Produced via immunoSEQ multiplex PCR; TCRdb's table is partial and in-frame only. The sample lists 75,000 to 95,000 clones; about 90% were seen once. The CDR3 has 15 residues. V lost 1 base and J lost 4, with 13 bases in between. Germline lookup yields CDR1 SGHTA and CDR2 FQGNSA. The J gene is TRBJ1-2, the V gene TRBV7-2; weak D call: TRBD1 (5 bases). The receptor was isolated from a female donor in good health, enrolled as a control in a pregnancy study. The specimen was peripheral blood, collected in the first trimester of pregnancy. The CDR3 region is CASSLDGASGYGYTF. DNA of the CDR3: TGTGCCAGCAGCTTAGATGGGGCCTCAGGCTATGGCTACACCTTC.